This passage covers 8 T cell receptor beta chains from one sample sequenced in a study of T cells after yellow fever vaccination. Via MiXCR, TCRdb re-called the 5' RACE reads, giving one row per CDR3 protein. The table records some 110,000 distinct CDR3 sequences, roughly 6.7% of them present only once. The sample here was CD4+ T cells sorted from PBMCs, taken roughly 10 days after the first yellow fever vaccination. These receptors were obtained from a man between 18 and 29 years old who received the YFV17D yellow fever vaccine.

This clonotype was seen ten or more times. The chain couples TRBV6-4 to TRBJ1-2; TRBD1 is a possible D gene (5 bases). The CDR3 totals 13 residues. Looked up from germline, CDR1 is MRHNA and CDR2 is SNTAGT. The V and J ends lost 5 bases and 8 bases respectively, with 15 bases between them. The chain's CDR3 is CASSHDAGLGYTF. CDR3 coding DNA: TGTGCCAGCAGTCACGATGCAGGGCTCGGCTACACCTTC.

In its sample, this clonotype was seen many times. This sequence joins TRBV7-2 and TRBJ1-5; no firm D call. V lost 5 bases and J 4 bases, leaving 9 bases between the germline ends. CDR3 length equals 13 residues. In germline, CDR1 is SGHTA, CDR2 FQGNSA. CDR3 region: CASSMGLNQPQHF. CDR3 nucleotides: TGTGCCAGCAGCATGGGCCTGAATCAGCCCCAGCATTTT.

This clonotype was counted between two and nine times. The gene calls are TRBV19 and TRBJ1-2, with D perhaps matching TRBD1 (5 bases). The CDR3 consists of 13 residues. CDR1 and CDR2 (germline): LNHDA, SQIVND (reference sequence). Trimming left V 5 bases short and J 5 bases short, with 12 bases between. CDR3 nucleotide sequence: TGTGCCAGTAGTCACGGGACTGATTATGGCTACACCTTC. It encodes CASSHGTDYGYTF.

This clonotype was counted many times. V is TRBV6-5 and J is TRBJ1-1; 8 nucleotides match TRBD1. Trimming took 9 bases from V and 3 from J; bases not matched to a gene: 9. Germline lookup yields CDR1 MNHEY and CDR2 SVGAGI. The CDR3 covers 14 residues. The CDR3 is CASYGQGWYTEAFF. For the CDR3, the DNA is TGTGCCAGTTACGGACAGGGATGGTACACTGAAGCTTTCTTT.

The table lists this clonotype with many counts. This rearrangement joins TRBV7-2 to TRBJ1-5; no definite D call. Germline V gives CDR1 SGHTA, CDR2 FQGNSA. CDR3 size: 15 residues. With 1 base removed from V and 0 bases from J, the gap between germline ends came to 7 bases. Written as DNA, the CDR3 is TGTGCCAGCAGCTTAGTAGGTGATAGCAATCAGCCCCAGCATTTT. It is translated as CASSLVGDSNQPQHF.

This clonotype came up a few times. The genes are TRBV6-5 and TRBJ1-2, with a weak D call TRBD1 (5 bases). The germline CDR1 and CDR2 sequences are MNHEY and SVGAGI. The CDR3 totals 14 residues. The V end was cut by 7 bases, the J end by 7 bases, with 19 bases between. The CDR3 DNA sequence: TGTGCCAGCACCTGGGACCCCTCGGGAGGTGGCTACACCTTC. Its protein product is CASTWDPSGGGYTF.

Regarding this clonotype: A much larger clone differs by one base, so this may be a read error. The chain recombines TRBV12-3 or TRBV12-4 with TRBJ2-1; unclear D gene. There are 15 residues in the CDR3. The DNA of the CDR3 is TGTGTCAGCAGTTTTAGAGGCTGGCGACGAAATGAGCAGTTCTTC. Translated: CVSSFRGWRRNEQFF.

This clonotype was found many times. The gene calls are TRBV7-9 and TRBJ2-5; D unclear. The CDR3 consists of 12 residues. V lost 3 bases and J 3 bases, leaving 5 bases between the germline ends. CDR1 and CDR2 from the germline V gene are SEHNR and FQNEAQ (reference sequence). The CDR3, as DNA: TGTGCCAGCAGCTTGTCCGAAGAGACCCAGTACTTC. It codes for CASSLSEETQYF.